The 14 T cell receptor beta chains presented below share a single source sample, sequenced in a study of blood T cells in healthy people across ages (dated by TCRdb to 2014 to 2015). Library prep was done by 5' RACE. TCRdb names Illumina HiSeq 2500 as the instrument used. A second roughly 6 to 12 cycle PCR used a sample-barcoded 5' primer and a J-beta primer mix. TCRdb applied fastp at Q25 and MiXCR to the public reads, then kept only in-frame beta chains. Under each unique CDR3 protein, matching rows form one entry showing the most common genes and DNA. In this sample the table shows roughly 1 million distinct CDR3 sequences, less than 25% of which occur a single time. The ten largest clones represent around 0.75% of the sample. Separately, the same data were catalogued under a study of T cells of mothers and their children.

Input material: blood. The origin of the receptors is a girl aged 2-10 years in good health.

There are a few counts of this clonotype. The chain couples TRBV2 to TRBJ2-1, with 9 bases lining up with TRBD2. CDR3 length equals 16 residues. Per germline, CDR1 SNHLY and CDR2 FYNNEI. With 4 bases clipped from V and 7 bases from J, the junction kept 11 bases outside the gene matches. The CDR3 loop reads CASSVDLAGGANEQFF. DNA for the CDR3: TGTGCCAGCAGTGTCGATTTGGCGGGGGGGGCGAATGAGCAGTTCTTC. Looking up the rest from reference TRBV2 and TRBJ2-1 gives the full variable domain: EPEVTQTPSHQVTQMGQEVILRCVPISNHLYFYWYRQILGQKVEFLVSFYNNEISEKSEIFDDQFSVERPDGSNFTLKIRSTKLEDSAMYFCASSVDLAGGANEQFFGPGTRLTVL.

This clonotype was seen a few times. The gene calls are TRBV4-1 and TRBJ2-1; tentatively, D is TRBD1 or TRBD2 (5 bases each). V was clipped by 1 base and J by 6 bases, with 22 bases between them. Germline CDR1 MGHRA, CDR2 YSYEKL. CDR3 size: 18 residues. The CDR3 loop reads CASSQVAGAILGSNEQFF. Written as DNA, the CDR3 is TGCGCCAGCAGCCAAGTCGCCGGGGCCATCCTTGGTTCCAATGAGCAGTTCTTC.

The chain links TRBV7-2 to TRBJ2-7; a possible D gene is TRBD2 (5 bases). V gave up 8 bases and J gave up 5 bases, with 16 bases separating them. There are 13 residues in the CDR3. In germline, CDR1 is SGHTA, CDR2 FQGNSA. In DNA, the CDR3 is TGTGCCAGCCGTAAGCAGGCAGCGGACGAGCAGTACTTC. It translates to CASRKQAADEQYF. The whole variable domain, remainder taken from reference TRBV7-2 and TRBJ2-7, is GAGVSQSPSNKVTEKGKDVELRCDPISGHTALYWYRQSLGQGLEFLIYFQGNSAPDKSGLPSDRFSAERTGGSVSTLTIQRTQQEDSAVYLCASRKQAADEQYFGPGTRLTVT.

This clonotype was seen more than once but under ten times. The CDR3 protein is CASSEFLGSGYEQYF. The DNA for the CDR3 is TGTGCCAGCAGTGAATTTCTGGGGAGTGGGTACGAGCAGTACTTC. The chain recombines TRBV6-1 with TRBJ2-7; D is possibly TRBD2 (5 bases). V was cut by 2 bases and J by 4 bases, with 15 bases left in between. CDR3 length: 15 amino acids. CDR1 is MNHNS and CDR2 is SASEGT in the germline V gene.

The rearrangement uses TRBV10-3 and TRBJ2-1; the D gene is possibly TRBD2 (5 bases). The CDR3 loop spans 14 amino acids. V dropped 0 bases and J dropped 8 bases, with 11 bases sitting between them. Per the germline V gene, CDR1 is ENHRY and CDR2 is SYGVKD. CDR3 loop: CAISESSKRDEQFF. As DNA, the CDR3 is TGTGCCATCAGTGAGTCCTCGAAGAGGGATGAGCAGTTCTTC.

This clonotype showed up many times. The chain combines TRBV12-3 or TRBV12-4 with TRBJ2-7, with TRBD2 as a possible D gene (5 bases). V gave up 3 bases and J gave up 4 bases, with 10 bases separating them. The CDR3 contains 13 residues. In nucleotides, the CDR3 is TGTGCCAGCAGTTTCGGACGGGGATACGAGCAGTACTTC. This gives the protein CASSFGRGYEQYF.

In its sample, this clonotype was seen many times. The chain is built from TRBV2 and TRBJ2-5; D gene uncertain. The CDR3 loop spans 12 amino acids. Germline-derived CDR1 and CDR2 are SNHLY and FYNNEI. The germline V and J ends were trimmed by 4 bases and 1 base, with 4 bases remaining between them. Written as DNA, the CDR3 is TGTGCCAGCAGTGCCTTCCAAGAGACCCAGTACTTC. Amino acids: CASSAFQETQYF.

This clonotype was seen a few times. V is TRBV5-6 and J is TRBJ2-5; D is undetermined. The CDR3 spans 15 residues. The V end lost 2 bases, the J end lost 3 bases, and 14 bases lay between the germline ends. Germline CDR1 and CDR2: SGHDT and YYEEEE. The CDR3 region is CASSLLGGFEETQYF. The DNA for the CDR3 is TGTGCCAGCAGCTTACTCGGCGGCTTTGAAGAGACCCAGTACTTC.

This clonotype was counted a few times. CDR3: CASSLYLGETQYF. The CDR3 bases are TGTGCCAGCAGCTTATACCTAGGCGAGACCCAGTACTTC. This chain uses TRBV7-6 with TRBJ2-1, with D uncertain. Matching the DNA end better, TRBJ2-5 makes the J call doubtful. Germline CDR1 reads SGHVS; CDR2 reads FNYEAQ. The CDR3 totals 13 residues.

The chain is built from TRBV14 and TRBJ2-5, with TRBD1 as a possible D gene (5 bases). The J call could be wrong; TRBJ2-1 is a better fit for the DNA end. CDR1 is SGHDN, CDR2 FVKESK, per germline. This CDR3 is 15 amino acids long. DNA for the CDR3: TGTGCCAGCAGCCAAGTAAGCAGGATAGGGGATGAGCAGTTCTTC. Amino acid sequence: CASSQVSRIGDEQFF.

This clonotype was seen a few times. CDR3 sequence reads: CASSFPGTSGGAQKSNEQFF. The CDR3 DNA reads as TGTGCCAGCAGCTTCCCCGGGACTAGCGGGGGGGCACAGAAGTCCAATGAGCAGTTCTTC. V gene TRBV7-8 combines with J gene TRBJ2-1, with TRBD2 matching 16 bases. Germline assignment: CDR1 SGHVS and CDR2 FQNEAQ. There are 20 residues in the CDR3. The trim removed 3 bases at V and 6 bases at J, leaving 14 bases unmatched.

This clonotype showed up just a few times. V is TRBV9 and J is TRBJ1-2; TRBD1 matches at 8 bases. The CDR3 consists of 16 residues. V lost 3 bases to trimming and J lost 2 bases; unmatched junction nucleotides: 9. In germline, CDR1 is SGDLS, CDR2 YYNGEE. CDR3 in DNA: TGTGCCAGCAGCGGTCCGACGGACAGGGACAACTATGGCTACACCTTC. It translates to CASSGPTDRDNYGYTF.

This chain uses TRBV20-1 with TRBJ2-1; 8 bases align to TRBD2. From germline, CDR1 is DFQATT and CDR2 SNEGSKA (reference sequence). This CDR3 comprises 13 residues. J gave up 6 bases and V 3 bases, and 4 bases lay outside the gene matches. The CDR3 nucleotides are TGCAGTGCTAGGGGGACTAGTGCCAATGAGCAGTTCTTC. It yields the protein CSARGTSANEQFF.

The V gene is TRBV29-1, the J gene TRBJ2-5; D is tentatively TRBD1 or TRBD2 (6 bases each). V gave up 3 bases and J gave up 5 bases, with 25 bases separating them. Per the germline V gene, CDR1 is SQVTM and CDR2 is ANQGSEA. CDR3 size: 17 residues. The CDR3 DNA follows: TGCAGCGTTGATAGCGTTTGGGGGGCCCTTGAGGTGGAGACCCAGTACTTC. Its protein is CSVDSVWGALEVETQYF.